The entry below gives a single T cell receptor (beta chain) sequence along with its context. Its matching antigen is unknown. Sequencing used immunoSEQ multiplex PCR; TCRdb keeps in-frame clones, though not all of them. Of 7,000 to 9,500 clones listed, roughly three fifths are singletons. The data were obtained in a study of neoadjuvant anti-PD-1 for oral cavity cancer. Study-level points and caveats: With three patients per group, TCR findings need larger cohorts.

Time point in this sample: after neoadjuvant nivolumab, at surgical resection. The length of the CDR3 is 15 residues. Germline CDR1 and CDR2: MGHRA and YSYEKL. V gave up 6 bases and J gave up 2 bases, with 17 bases separating them. The TCR originated in a person between 40 and 80 years old with oral cavity squamous cell carcinoma. Sequenced here: PBMCs, sampled after nivolumab (anti-PD-1) treatment. This chain uses TRBV4-1 with TRBJ2-7; D may be TRBD1 (6 bases). This CDR3 is CASSPRGGRTYEQYF. DNA of the CDR3: TGCGCCAGCAGTCCTAGAGGGGGACGGACCTACGAGCAGTACTTC.